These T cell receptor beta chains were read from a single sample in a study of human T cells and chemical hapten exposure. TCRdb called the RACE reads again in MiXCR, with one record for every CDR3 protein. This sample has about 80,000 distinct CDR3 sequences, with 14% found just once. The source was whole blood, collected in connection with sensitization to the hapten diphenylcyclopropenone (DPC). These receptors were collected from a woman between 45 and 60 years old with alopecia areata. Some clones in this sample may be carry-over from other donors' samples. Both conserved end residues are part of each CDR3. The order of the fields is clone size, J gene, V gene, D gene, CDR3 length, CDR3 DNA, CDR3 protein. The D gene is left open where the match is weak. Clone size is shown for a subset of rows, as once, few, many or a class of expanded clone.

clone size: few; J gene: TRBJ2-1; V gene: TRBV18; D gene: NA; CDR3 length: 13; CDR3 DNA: TGTGCCAGCTCACGCAACCACGGGGGTGAGCAGTTCTTC; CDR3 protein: CASSRNHGGEQFF
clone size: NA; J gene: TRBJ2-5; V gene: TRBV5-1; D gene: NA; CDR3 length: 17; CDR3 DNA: TGCGCCAGCAGCTTGGTTTTTGCAGGTCTGGGCCAAGAGACCCAGTACTTC; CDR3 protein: CASSLVFAGLGQETQYF
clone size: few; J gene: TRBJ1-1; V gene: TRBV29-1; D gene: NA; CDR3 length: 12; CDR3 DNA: TGCAGCGTTGGCCGGGAGAACACTGAAGCTTTCTTT; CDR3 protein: CSVGRENTEAFF
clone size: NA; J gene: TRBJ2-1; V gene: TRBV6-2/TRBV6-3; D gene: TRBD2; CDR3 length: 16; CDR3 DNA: TGTGCCAGCAGTAGGGGACTAGCGGGAGGACGAAATGAGCAGTTCTTC; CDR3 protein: CASSRGLAGGRNEQFF
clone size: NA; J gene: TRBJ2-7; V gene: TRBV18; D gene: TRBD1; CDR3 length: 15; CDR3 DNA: TGTGCCAGCTCACAACCGGGACAGCCTAACTACGAGCAGTACTTC; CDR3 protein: CASSQPGQPNYEQYF
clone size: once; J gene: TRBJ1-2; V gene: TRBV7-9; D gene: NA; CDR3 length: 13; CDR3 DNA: TGTGCCAGCAGCAGCACCAGCATCCATGGCTACACCTTC; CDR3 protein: CASSSTSIHGYTF
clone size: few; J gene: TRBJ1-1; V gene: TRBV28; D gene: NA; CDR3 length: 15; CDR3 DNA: TGTGCCAGCAGTTTTGAGAGACGGACGAACACTGAAGCTTTCTTT; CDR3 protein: CASSFERRTNTEAFF
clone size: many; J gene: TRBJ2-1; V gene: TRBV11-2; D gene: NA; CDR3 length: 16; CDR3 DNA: TGTGCCAGCAGCTTACTGCGGGGGCGCTCCTACAATGAGCAGTTCTTC; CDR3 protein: CASSLLRGRSYNEQFF
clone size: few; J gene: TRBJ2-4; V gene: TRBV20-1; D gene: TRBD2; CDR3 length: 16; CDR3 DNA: TGCAGTGCCCCCAGGGCCGGGGGGTTAAGCAAAAACATTCAGTACTTC; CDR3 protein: CSAPRAGGLSKNIQYF
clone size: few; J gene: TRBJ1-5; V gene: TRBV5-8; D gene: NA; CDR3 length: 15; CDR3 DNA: TGTGCCAGCAGCTTCCGGGGTTCGCAAGATCAGCCCCAGCATTTT; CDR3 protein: CASSFRGSQDQPQHF
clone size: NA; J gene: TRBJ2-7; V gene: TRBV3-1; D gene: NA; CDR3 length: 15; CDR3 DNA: TGTGCCAGCAGCCAAGAAGGCCTCGGAGGCTACGAGCAGTACTTC; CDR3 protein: CASSQEGLGGYEQYF
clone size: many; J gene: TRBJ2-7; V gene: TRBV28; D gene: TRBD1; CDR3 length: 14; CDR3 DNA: TGTGCCAGCAGCCCCCTCGGACAGGGTCACGAGCAGTACTTC; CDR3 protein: CASSPLGQGHEQYF
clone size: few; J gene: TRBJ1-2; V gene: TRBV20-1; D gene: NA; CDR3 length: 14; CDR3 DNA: TGCAGTGCTGTCGTCGGGGTGGCGAACTATGGCTACACCTTC; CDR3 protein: CSAVVGVANYGYTF
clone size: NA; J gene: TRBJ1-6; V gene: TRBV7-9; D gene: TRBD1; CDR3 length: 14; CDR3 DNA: TGTGCCAGCAGCTTACCGGACAGGGTTTCACCCCTCCACTTT; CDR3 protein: CASSLPDRVSPLHF
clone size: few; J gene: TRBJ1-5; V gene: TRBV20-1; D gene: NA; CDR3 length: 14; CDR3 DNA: TGCAGTGCCCGACAGCCCTATAGCAATCAGCCCCAGCATTTT; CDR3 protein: CSARQPYSNQPQHF
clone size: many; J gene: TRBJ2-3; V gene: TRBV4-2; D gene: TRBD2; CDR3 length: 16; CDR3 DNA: TGTGCCAGCAGCCCCCGCGGGGGGTCCCCTCCCAATACGCAGTATTTT; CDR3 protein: CASSPRGGSPPNTQYF
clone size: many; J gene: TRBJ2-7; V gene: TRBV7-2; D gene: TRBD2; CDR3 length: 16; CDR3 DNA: TGTGCCAGCAGCCTCCATGGAGCGGGAGCGTCCTACGAGCAGTACTTC; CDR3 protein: CASSLHGAGASYEQYF
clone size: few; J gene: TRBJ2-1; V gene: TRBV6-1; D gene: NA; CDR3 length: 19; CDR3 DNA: TGTGCCAGCAGTGAGGACCCCTCTACGGGGCCCAGCTCCTACAATGAGCAGTTCTTC; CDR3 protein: CASSEDPSTGPSSYNEQFF
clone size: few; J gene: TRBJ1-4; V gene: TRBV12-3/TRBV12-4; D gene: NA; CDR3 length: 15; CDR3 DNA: TGTGCCAGCAGCCCACAGGCTGCAACTAATGAAAAACTGTTTTTT; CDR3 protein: CASSPQAATNEKLFF
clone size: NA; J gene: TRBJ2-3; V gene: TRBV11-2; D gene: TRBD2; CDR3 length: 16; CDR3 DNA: TGTGCCAGCAGCTTAGTTATGGGGGAGGGACCAGATACGCAGTATTTT; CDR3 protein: CASSLVMGEGPDTQYF
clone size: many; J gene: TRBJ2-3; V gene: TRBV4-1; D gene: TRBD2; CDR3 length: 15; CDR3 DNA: TGCGCCAGCGGGTATAGCGGGATCGTCCCAGATACGCAGTATTTT; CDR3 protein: CASGYSGIVPDTQYF
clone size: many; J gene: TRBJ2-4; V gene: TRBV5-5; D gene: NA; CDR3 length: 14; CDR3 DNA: TGTGCCAGCAGCGTCACAGAGGGGGGAAACATTCAGTACTTC; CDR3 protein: CASSVTEGGNIQYF
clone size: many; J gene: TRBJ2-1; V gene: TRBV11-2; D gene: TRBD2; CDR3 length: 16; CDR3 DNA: TGTGCCAGCAGCTTGGGTAGCGGGAGCTCCTACAATGAGCAGTTCTTC; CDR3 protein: CASSLGSGSSYNEQFF
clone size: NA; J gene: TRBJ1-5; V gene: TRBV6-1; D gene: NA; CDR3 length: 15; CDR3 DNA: TGTGCCAGCAGTCCCCTGTCAGACAGCAATCAGCCCCAGCATTTT; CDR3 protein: CASSPLSDSNQPQHF
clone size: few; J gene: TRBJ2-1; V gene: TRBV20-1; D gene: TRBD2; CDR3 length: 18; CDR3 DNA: TGCAGTGCTAGAGGCGCTAGCGGGAGCGGAGACTCCTACAATGAGCAGTTCTTC; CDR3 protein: CSARGASGSGDSYNEQFF
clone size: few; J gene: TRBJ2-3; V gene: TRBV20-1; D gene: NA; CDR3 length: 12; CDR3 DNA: TGCAGTGCTCCATCTAGCACAGATACGCAGTATTTT; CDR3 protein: CSAPSSTDTQYF
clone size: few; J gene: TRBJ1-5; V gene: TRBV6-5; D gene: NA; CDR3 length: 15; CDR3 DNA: TGTGCCAGCAGTTACTCGATGGGGGGAAATCAGCCCCAGCATTTT; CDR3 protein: CASSYSMGGNQPQHF
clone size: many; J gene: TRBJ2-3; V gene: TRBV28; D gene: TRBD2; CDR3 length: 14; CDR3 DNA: TGTGCCAGCAGTCCCCTGGCGGGAGCAGATACGCAGTATTTT; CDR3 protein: CASSPLAGADTQYF
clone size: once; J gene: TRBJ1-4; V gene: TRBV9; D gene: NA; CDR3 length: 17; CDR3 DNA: TGTGCCAGCAGCGTAGGAAAGGAGGGGTGGACTAATGAAAAACTGTTTTTT; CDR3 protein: CASSVGKEGWTNEKLFF
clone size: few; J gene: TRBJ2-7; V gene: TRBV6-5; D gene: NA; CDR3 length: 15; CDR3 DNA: TGTGCCAGCAGTTACTCGGGCTCGGGCACCTACGAGCAGTACTTC; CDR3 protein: CASSYSGSGTYEQYF
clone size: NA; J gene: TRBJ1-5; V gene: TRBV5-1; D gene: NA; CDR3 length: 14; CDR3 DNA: TGCGCCAGCAGCTTGGACGGATCAAATCAGCCCCAGCATTTT; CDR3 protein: CASSLDGSNQPQHF
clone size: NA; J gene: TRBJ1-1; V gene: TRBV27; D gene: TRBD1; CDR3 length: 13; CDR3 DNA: TGTGCCAGCAGTCACAGGGGTTATACTGAAGCTTTCTTT; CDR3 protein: CASSHRGYTEAFF
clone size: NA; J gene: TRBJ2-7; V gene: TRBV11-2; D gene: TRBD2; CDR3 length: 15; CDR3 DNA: TGTGCCAGCAGCGCCCGGACTAGCGGGACCTACGAGCAGTACTTC; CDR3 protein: CASSARTSGTYEQYF
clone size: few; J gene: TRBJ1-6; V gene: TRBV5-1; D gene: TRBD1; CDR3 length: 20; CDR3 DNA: TGCGCCAGCAGCAGGAATCCGGGGACAGGGAGTTCCCCCCAAGATTCACCCCTCCACTTT; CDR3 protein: CASSRNPGTGSSPQDSPLHF
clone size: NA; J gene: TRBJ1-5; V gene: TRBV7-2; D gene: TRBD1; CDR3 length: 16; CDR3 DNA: TGTGCCAGCAGCTTCCGCCAGGGGGCCGGTAATCAGCCCCAGCATTTT; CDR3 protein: CASSFRQGAGNQPQHF
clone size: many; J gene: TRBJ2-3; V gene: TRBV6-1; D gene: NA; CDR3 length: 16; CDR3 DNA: TGTGCCAGCAGTCGACAGCGTTGGGGTCCCACAGATACGCAGTATTTT; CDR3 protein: CASSRQRWGPTDTQYF
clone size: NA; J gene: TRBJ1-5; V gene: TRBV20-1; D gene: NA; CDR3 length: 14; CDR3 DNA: TGCAGTGCTACAGTTCCGAGTAGCAATCAGCCCCAGCATTTT; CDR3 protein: CSATVPSSNQPQHF